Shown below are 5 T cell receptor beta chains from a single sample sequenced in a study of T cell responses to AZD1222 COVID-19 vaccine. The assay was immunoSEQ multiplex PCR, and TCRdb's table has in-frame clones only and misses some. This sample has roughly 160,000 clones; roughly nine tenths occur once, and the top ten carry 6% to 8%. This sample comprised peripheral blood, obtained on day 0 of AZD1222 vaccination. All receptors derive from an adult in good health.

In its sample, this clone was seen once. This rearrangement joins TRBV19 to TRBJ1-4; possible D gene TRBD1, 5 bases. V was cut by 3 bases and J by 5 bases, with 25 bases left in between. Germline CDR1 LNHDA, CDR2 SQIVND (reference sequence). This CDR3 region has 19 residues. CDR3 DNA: TGTGCCAGTAGTATTCGCCACAGGCGGTTCCAAAGCCTAAATGAAAAACTGTTTTTT. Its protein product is CASSIRHRRFQSLNEKLFF. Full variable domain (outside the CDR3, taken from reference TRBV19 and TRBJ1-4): DGGITQSPKYLFRKEGQNVTLSCEQNLNHDAMYWYRQDPGQGLRLIYYSQIVNDFQKGDIAEGYSVSREKKESFPLTVTSAQKNPTAFYLCASSIRHRRFQSLNEKLFFGSGTQLSVL.

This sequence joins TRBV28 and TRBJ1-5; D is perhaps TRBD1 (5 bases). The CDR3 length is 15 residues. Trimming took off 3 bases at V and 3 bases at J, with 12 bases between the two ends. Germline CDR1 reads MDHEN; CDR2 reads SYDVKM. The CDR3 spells CASSLGRATNQPQHF. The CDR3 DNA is TGTGCCAGCAGTTTGGGCAGGGCCACCAATCAGCCCCAGCATTTT.

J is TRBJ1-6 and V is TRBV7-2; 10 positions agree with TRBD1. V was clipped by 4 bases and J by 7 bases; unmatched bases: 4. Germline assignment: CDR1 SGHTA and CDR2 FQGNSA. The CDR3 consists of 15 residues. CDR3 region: CASSSGQGQNSPLHF. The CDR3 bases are TGTGCCAGCAGCTCGGGACAGGGGCAGAATTCACCCCTCCACTTT.

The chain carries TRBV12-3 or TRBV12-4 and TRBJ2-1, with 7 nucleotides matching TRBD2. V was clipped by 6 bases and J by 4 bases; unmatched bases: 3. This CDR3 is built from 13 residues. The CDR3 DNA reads TGTGCCAGCAGCGGGGGGTCGTACAATGAGCAGTTCTTC. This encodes CASSGGSYNEQFF.

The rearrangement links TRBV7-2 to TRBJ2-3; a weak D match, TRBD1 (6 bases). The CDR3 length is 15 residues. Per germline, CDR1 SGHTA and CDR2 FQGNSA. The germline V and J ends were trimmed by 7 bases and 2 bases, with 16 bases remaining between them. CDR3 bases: TGTGCCAGCACCCCCGAGAGGGGGTTCACAGATACGCAGTATTTT. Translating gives CASTPERGFTDTQYF.